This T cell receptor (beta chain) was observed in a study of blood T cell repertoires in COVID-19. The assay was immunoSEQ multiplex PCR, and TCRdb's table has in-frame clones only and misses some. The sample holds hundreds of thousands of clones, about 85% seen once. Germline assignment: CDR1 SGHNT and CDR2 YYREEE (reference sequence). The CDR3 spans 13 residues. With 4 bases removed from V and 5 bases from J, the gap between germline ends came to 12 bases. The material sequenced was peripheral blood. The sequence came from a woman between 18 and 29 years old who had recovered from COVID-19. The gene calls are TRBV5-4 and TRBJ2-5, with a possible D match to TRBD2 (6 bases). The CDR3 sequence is CASSTTSTETQYF. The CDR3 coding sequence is TGTGCCAGCAGCACGACTAGTACTGAGACCCAGTACTTC. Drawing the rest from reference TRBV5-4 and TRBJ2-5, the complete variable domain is ETGVTQSPTHLIKTRGQQVTLRCSSQSGHNTVSWYQQALGQGPQFIFQYYREEENGRGNFPPRFSGLQFPNYSSELNVNALELDDSALYLCASSTTSTETQYFGPGTRLLVL.